This paragraph covers one TCR beta chain sequence. Its antigen is still unknown. The CDR3 is 14 amino acids. Germline-derived CDR1 and CDR2 are SGDLS and YYNGEE. The V segment lost 2 bases and the J segment 2 bases; nucleotides outside the gene matches: 4. This sample is drawn from a study of shared clonotypes between healthy human individuals. Whole-study context: Contributing individuals were a couple of females and a few males aged 18 to 49. Study-level results: Represented diversity (both genetic and exposure-history) was limited by the small number of donors.

Naive CD8 populations comprised CD45RO-negative cells positively selected for CCR7, excluding terminally differentiated effector memory CD45RA+ cells. For every subset, genomic DNA was evenly distributed across several immunoSEQ plates. Each replicate PCR on the sorted subsets used roughly 190 ng DNA (roughly 30,000 T cell genomes). Method: immunoSEQ multiplex PCR; TCRdb's copy keeps in-frame clones and lacks some. Here the sample spans about 590,000 clones, around 95% being singletons. The sequence derives from a woman aged 25 to 39 in good health. What was sequenced was naive CD8+ T cells sorted from blood. The J gene is TRBJ2-7, the V gene TRBV9; TRBD2 agrees at 7 bases. The CDR3 sequence: CASSVGGGPYEQYF. As DNA, the CDR3 is TGTGCCAGCAGCGTTGGGGGAGGGCCCTACGAGCAGTACTTC.